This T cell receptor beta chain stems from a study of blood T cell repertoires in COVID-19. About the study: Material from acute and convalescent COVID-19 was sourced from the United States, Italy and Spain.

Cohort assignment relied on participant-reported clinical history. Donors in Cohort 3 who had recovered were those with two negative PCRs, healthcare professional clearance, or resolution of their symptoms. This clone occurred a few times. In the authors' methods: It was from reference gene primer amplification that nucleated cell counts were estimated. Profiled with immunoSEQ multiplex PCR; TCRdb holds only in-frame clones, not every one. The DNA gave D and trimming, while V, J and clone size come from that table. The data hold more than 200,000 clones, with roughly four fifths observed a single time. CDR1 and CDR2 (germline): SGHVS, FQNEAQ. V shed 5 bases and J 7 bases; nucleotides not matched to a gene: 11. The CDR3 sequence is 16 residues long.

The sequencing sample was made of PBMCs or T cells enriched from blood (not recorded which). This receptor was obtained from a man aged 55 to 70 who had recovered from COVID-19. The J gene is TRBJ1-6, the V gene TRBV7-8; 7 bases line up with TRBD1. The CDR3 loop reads CASSITPGQQNSPLHF. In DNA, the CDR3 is TGTGCCAGCAGCATAACTCCGGGACAGCAAAATTCACCCCTCCACTTT. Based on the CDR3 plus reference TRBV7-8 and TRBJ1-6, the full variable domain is GAGVSQSPRYKVAKRGQDVALRCDPISGHVSLFWYQQALGQGPEFLTYFQNEAQLDKSGLPSDRFFAERPEGSVSTLKIQRTQQEDSAVYLCASSITPGQQNSPLHFGNGTRLTVT.